These T cell receptor beta chains were read from a single sample in a study of T cells in tumors after PD-1 blockade. TCRdb's copy holds only in-frame clones and misses some; the assay was immunoSEQ multiplex PCR. The sample lists about 13,000 clones; 55% to 80% were seen once. The specimen comprised tumor tissue, sampled before anti-PD-1 treatment. These TCRs come from a human donor with cutaneous squamous cell carcinoma. Both conserved end residues are part of each CDR3. The D gene is left open where the match is weak. Some rows mark clone size as missing; the rest say once, few, many or name a class of expanded clone.

size	D	V	J	CDR3	DNA
medium-sized	TRBD2	TRBV5-4	TRBJ2-3	CASSLGAGGPADTQYF	TGTGCCAGCAGCTTGGGAGCGGGGGGGCCGGCAGATACGCAGTATTTT
few	-	TRBV27	TRBJ2-3	CASRVPGTAHDTQYF	TGTGCCAGCAGAGTCCCGGGAACCGCTCACGATACGCAGTATTTT
-	-	TRBV7-2	TRBJ2-5	CASSSQGSWETQYF	TGTGCCAGCAGTTCTCAGGGTAGTTGGGAGACCCAGTACTTC
-	-	TRBV7-9	TRBJ2-7	CASSLAEGRYYEQYF	TGTGCCAGCAGCTTAGCGGAGGGCAGGTACTACGAGCAGTACTTC
-	-	TRBV6-1	TRBJ1-1	CASSERDMNTEAFF	TGTGCCAGCAGTGAAAGGGACATGAACACTGAAGCTTTCTTT
-	-	TRBV28	TRBJ2-6	CASTISGANVLTF	TGTGCCAGCACCATATCTGGGGCCAACGTCCTGACTTTC
-	-	TRBV19	TRBJ2-7	CASSMGGGATYEQYF	TGTGCCAGTAGTATGGGTGGAGGGGCGACCTACGAGCAGTACTTC
-	TRBD2	TRBV19	TRBJ2-1	CASSPWGLARDNEQFF	TGTGCCAGTAGTCCCTGGGGACTAGCGAGGGACAATGAGCAGTTCTTC
-	-	TRBV6-2/TRBV6-3	TRBJ2-7	CASSYSGGNEEQYF	TGTGCCAGCAGTTACTCCGGGGGCAATGAGGAGCAGTACTTC
few	TRBD2	TRBV19	TRBJ2-1	CASSSGAASGIGEQFF	TGTGCCAGTAGTTCGGGGGCAGCTAGCGGGATCGGTGAGCAGTTCTTC
few	TRBD2	TRBV19	TRBJ2-5	CASRTSGQETQYF	TGTGCCAGTAGGACTAGCGGTCAAGAGACCCAGTACTTC
-	TRBD1	TRBV27	TRBJ1-5	CASRRTGESNQPQHF	TGTGCCAGCAGGAGGACAGGGGAAAGCAATCAGCCCCAGCATTTT
few	-	TRBV28	TRBJ2-1	CASSFIGEQFF	TGTGCCAGCAGTTTCATAGGGGAGCAGTTCTTC
-	-	TRBV5-6	TRBJ2-6	CASSLTRTNVLTF	TGTGCCAGCAGCCTGACAAGGACCAACGTCCTGACTTTC
medium-sized	-	TRBV7-8	TRBJ1-1	CASSLDRATEAFF	TGTGCCAGCAGCTTAGACAGGGCGACTGAAGCTTTCTTT
few	-	TRBV7-6	TRBJ1-4	CASSFRVNEKLFF	TGTGCCAGCAGCTTCAGGGTTAATGAAAAACTGTTTTTT
-	TRBD1	TRBV2	TRBJ2-7	CASSVPQGALNEQYF	TGTGCCAGCAGTGTTCCCCAGGGGGCTCTGAACGAGCAGTACTTC
few	-	TRBV2	TRBJ2-2	CASSGLNTGELFF	TGTGCCAGCAGTGGGCTCAACACCGGGGAGCTGTTTTTT
few	-	TRBV27	TRBJ1-1	CASSLSTGLNTEAFF	TGTGCCAGCAGTTTATCGACAGGCTTGAACACTGAAGCTTTCTTT
-	TRBD1	TRBV7-8	TRBJ1-3	CASSPTGVANTIYF	TGTGCCAGCAGCCCAACAGGGGTTGCAAACACCATATATTTT
-	-	TRBV19	TRBJ2-5	CATGPGLLQTQYF	TGTGCCACCGGACCGGGACTCCTACAAACCCAGTACTTC
-	TRBD1	TRBV5-4	TRBJ2-3	CASSPGQGAVTQYF	TGTGCCAGCAGCCCGGGACAGGGGGCCGTTACGCAGTATTTT
few	TRBD2	TRBV18	TRBJ2-1	CASSPSWGGSEQFF	TGTGCCAGCTCACCCTCATGGGGGGGTTCTGAGCAGTTCTTC
-	-	TRBV16	TRBJ1-2	CASSQGRYGYTF	TGTGCCAGCAGCCAAGGGAGGTATGGCTACACCTTC
-	-	TRBV7-2	TRBJ1-2	CASSLVFAGSDYGYTF	TGTGCCAGCAGCTTAGTTTTTGCAGGGAGTGACTATGGCTACACCTTC
-	-	TRBV5-1	TRBJ2-7	CASRGGPGANEQYF	TGCGCCAGCAGGGGGGGTCCGGGTGCCAACGAGCAGTACTTC
-	-	TRBV5-1	TRBJ1-2	CASTGDFRYGYTF	TGCGCCAGCACAGGGGATTTTCGCTATGGCTACACCTTC
-	TRBD2	TRBV11-3	TRBJ2-1	CASSLPWAPTSDLYNEQFF	TGTGCCAGCAGCCTACCTTGGGCCCCAACTAGCGACCTCTACAATGAGCAGTTCTTC
-	TRBD2	TRBV5-8	TRBJ2-5	CASSLGTSGSWETQYF	TGTGCCAGCAGCTTGGGGACTAGCGGGAGTTGGGAGACCCAGTACTTC
-	-	TRBV29-1	TRBJ2-3	CSGFLGISTDTQYF	TGCAGCGGATTCTTAGGGATCAGCACAGATACGCAGTATTTT
-	TRBD2	TRBV29-1	TRBJ2-7	CSVDRTGTSGIMGEQYF	TGCAGCGTTGATCGGACCGGGACTAGCGGGATAATGGGCGAGCAGTACTTC
-	-	TRBV11-3	TRBJ1-6	CASSSYINNSPLHF	TGTGCCAGCAGCTCCTACATTAATAATTCACCCCTCCACTTT
-	TRBD1	TRBV24-1	TRBJ2-5	CATSDTGTGVRETQYF	TGTGCCACCAGTGATACCGGGACAGGGGTGCGAGAGACCCAGTACTTC
-	-	TRBV15	TRBJ1-1	CATSISLAQSEAFF	TGTGCCACCAGCATATCCCTCGCACAGTCTGAAGCTTTCTTT
few	TRBD1	TRBV18	TRBJ1-2	CASSAGTGYGYTF	TGTGCCAGCTCAGCAGGGACAGGGTATGGCTACACCTTC
-	-	TRBV2	TRBJ2-7	CASKLASHEQYF	TGTGCCAGCAAACTAGCCTCCCACGAGCAGTACTTC
medium-sized	-	TRBV7-3	TRBJ2-1	CASSLSGNNEQFF	TGTGCCAGCAGCTTAAGTGGAAACAATGAGCAGTTCTTC